These 7 T cell receptor beta chains originate from one sample sequenced in a study of technical replicates of blood from several donors. The method was immunoSEQ multiplex PCR; TCRdb's version includes in-frame clones alone and lacks a portion of them. The data show some 70,000 clones, about 97% seen once. The sample comprised T cells isolated from PBMCs. The receptors here all came from a human donor in good health.

V and J are TRBV5-5 and TRBJ1-1; D not certain. Trimming took 1 base from V and 5 from J, leaving 12 bases between them. The CDR3 contains 14 residues. Germline V gene data show CDR1 as SGHKS and CDR2 as YYEKEE (reference sequence). The CDR3 reads CASSLPGIRTEAFF. CDR3 nucleotide sequence: TGTGCCAGCAGCTTGCCGGGGATTAGAACTGAAGCTTTCTTT.

The chain employs TRBV10-3 and TRBJ1-3; possibly TRBD1 for D (5 bases). CDR1 and CDR2 from the germline V gene are ENHRY and SYGVKD. The CDR3 is 14 amino acids. Between the trimmed V and J ends, which lost 5 bases and 0 bases, there was a span of 8 bases. CDR3 sequence reads: CAISKTDSGNTIYF. The CDR3 region has the DNA TGTGCCATCAGTAAGACAGACTCTGGAAACACCATATATTTT.

The V gene is TRBV10-3, the J gene TRBJ1-4; no firm D call. Trimming took off 2 bases at V and 8 bases at J, with 15 bases between the two ends. Germline CDR1 ENHRY, CDR2 SYGVKD. The CDR3 sequence is 15 residues long. CDR3: CAISEREGRKEKLFF. The CDR3 DNA sequence: TGTGCCATCAGTGAGAGGGAGGGAAGAAAAGAAAAACTGTTTTTT.

The CDR3 is CAWSVRIDSGNTIYF. CDR3 coding DNA: TGTGCCTGGAGTGTGAGGATAGACTCTGGAAACACCATATATTTT. The chain uses TRBV30 and TRBJ1-3; no clear D gene. Deletions cut 0 bases from V and 0 bases from J, with 9 bases between. Germline assignment: CDR1 GTSNPN and CDR2 SVGIG (reference sequence). The CDR3 extends over 15 amino acids.

The V and J genes are TRBV6-5 and TRBJ1-5; D gene unclear. Germline assignment: CDR1 MNHEY and CDR2 SVGAGI. This CDR3 is 13 amino acids long. With 2 bases removed from V and 2 bases from J, the gap between germline ends came to 4 bases. The CDR3 here is CASSYSRNQPQHF. Here the CDR3 DNA reads TGTGCCAGCAGTTACAGCCGCAATCAGCCCCAGCATTTT.

CDR3 bases: TGTGCCTGGGGACTAGCGGGATATTCAGATACGCAGTATTTT. Residues: CAWGLAGYSDTQYF. The J gene is TRBJ2-3, the V gene TRBV30; 12 positions match TRBD2. Germline V gene data show CDR1 as GTSNPN and CDR2 as SVGIG (reference sequence). CDR3 length: 14 amino acids. V lost 5 bases, J lost 4 bases, and 4 bases stayed unmatched. Using reference TRBV30 and TRBJ2-3 for the parts outside the CDR3, the full variable domain is SQTIHQWPATLVQPVGSPLSLECTVEGTSNPNLYWYRQAAGRGLQLLFYSVGIGQISSEVPQNLSASRPQDRQFILSSKKLLLSDSGFYLCAWGLAGYSDTQYFGPGTRLTVL.

The rearrangement uses TRBV7-2 and TRBJ1-5; D is possibly TRBD1 (5 bases). V was pared by 3 bases and J by 4 bases, with 10 bases between. The length of the CDR3 is 14 residues. The germline gives CDR1 SGHTA, CDR2 FQGNSA. CDR3 amino acids: CASSLKGLNQPQHF. The CDR3 nucleotides are TGTGCCAGCAGCTTGAAGGGACTGAATCAGCCCCAGCATTTT. Full variable domain (missing parts from reference TRBV7-2 and TRBJ1-5): GAGVSQSPSNKVTEKGKDVELRCDPISGHTALYWYRQSLGQGLEFLIYFQGNSAPDKSGLPSDRFSAERTGGSVSTLTIQRTQQEDSAVYLCASSLKGLNQPQHFGDGTRLSIL.